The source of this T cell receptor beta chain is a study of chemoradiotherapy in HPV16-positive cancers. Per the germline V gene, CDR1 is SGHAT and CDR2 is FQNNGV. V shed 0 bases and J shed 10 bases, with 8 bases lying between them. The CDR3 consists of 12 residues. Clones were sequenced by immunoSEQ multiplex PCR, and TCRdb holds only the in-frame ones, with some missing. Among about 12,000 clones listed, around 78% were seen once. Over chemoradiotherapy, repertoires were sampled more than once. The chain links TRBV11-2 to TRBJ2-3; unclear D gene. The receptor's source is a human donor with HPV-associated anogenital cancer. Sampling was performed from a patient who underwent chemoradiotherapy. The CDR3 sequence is CASSLEGASQYF. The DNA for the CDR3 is TGTGCCAGCAGCTTAGAGGGTGCCTCGCAGTATTTT.